This entry features one T cell receptor beta chain sequence. Its antigen is not identified. The sample is drawn from a study of blood T cells in healthy people across ages. Study-wide findings and caveats: Compared with aged donors, long-lived donors showed fewer expanded clones, suggesting selection.

Sample-barcoded 5' priming and a J-beta primer mix drove a second PCR of 7 to 11 cycles. Every sample gave at least 2.5 million paired-end reads containing CDR3. TCRdb processed the 5' RACE reads anew with MiXCR; each CDR3 protein has one entry. This sample has 1.4 million to 1.5 million distinct CDR3 sequences; about 40% occur once, and the top ten carry around 8%. At least 6 million PBMCs were isolated per sample. At least 6 micrograms of total RNA were extracted per sample. Germline V gene lookup returns CDR1 DFQATT and CDR2 SNEGSKA (reference sequence). Trimming removed 4 bases at V and 8 bases at J, with 15 bases between. The CDR3 runs to 12 residues.

Sequences were obtained from blood. V is TRBV20-1 and J is TRBJ2-7, with no clear D. This receptor was obtained from a woman aged 18-35 years in good health. CDR3: CSATRQSLKQYF. The CDR3, as DNA: TGCAGTGCTACAAGACAATCCCTGAAGCAGTACTTC.